Listed below are T cell receptor beta chains from one sample, sequenced in a study of cytomegalovirus exposure and HLA in healthy donors. Profiled with immunoSEQ multiplex PCR; TCRdb holds only in-frame clones, not every one. The table records approximately 130,000 clones, 78% of them present only once. The specimen was PBMCs. The receptors were gathered from a woman in her thirties or forties in good health and CMV-seronegative. The CDR3 runs from the conserved cysteine through the conserved F or W. D genes are given only for firm matches. Only part of the rows carry a size: once, few, many, or a class if the clone is expanded.

TRBJ2-5 TRBV4-1 . . TGCGCCAGCAGCCAAGGGCCAAGCCAAGAGACCCAGTACTTC CASSQGPSQETQYF
TRBJ1-2 TRBV11-2 . . TGTGCCAGCAGCCCCTTCTCTGGCTACACCTTC CASSPFSGYTF
TRBJ2-3 TRBV7-9 TRBD2 few TGTGCCAGCGCCCCCATAGCGGGACTAGCGGGAGCCGACACAGATACGCAGTATTTT CASAPIAGLAGADTDTQYF
TRBJ1-5 TRBV19 . few TGTGCCAGTAGTACACAGACCAGCCATCAGCCCCAGCATTTT CASSTQTSHQPQHF
TRBJ1-3 TRBV5-1 TRBD1 once TGCGCCAGCAGCTTGGGACAGGGGGCCTACACCATATATTTT CASSLGQGAYTIYF
TRBJ1-5 TRBV7-2 TRBD1 . TGTGCCAGCAGCCCAGGGGGCGCGGATCAGCCCCAGCATTTT CASSPGGADQPQHF
TRBJ1-4 TRBV5-6 TRBD1 . TGTGCCAGCAGCACGGGACAGGGAGGCGAAAAACTGTTTTTT CASSTGQGGEKLFF
TRBJ2-3 TRBV5-1 TRBD1 . TGCGCCAGCAGCTTAGGCCCAGGGGGTATCACAGATACGCAGTATTTT CASSLGPGGITDTQYF
TRBJ1-2 TRBV6-1 . few TGTGCCAGCAGTGTACAGGGCCCCAACTATGGCTACACCTTC CASSVQGPNYGYTF
TRBJ1-1 TRBV19 TRBD1 . TGTGCCAGTATATCGGGACAGGGGTCCCTTGGAGCTTTCTTT CASISGQGSLGAFF
TRBJ2-7 TRBV9 . . TGTGCCAGCAGCGTAGGAGGTAGGCCCGAGCAGTACTTC CASSVGGRPEQYF
TRBJ2-5 TRBV7-2 TRBD2 . TGTGCCAGCAGCTTTAGCGGGAGGAGGGAGACCCAGTACTTC CASSFSGRRETQYF
TRBJ1-2 TRBV19 . . TGTGCCAGTAATGACAGATACTATGGCTACACCTTC CASNDRYYGYTF
TRBJ2-1 TRBV10-1 TRBD2 . TGCGCCAGCAGTGCCGGGGCTAGCGGGAGCTACAATGAGCAGTTCTTC CASSAGASGSYNEQFF
TRBJ2-1 TRBV28 TRBD2 . TGTGCCAGCAGTCCACTAGCGGGAGGTTACAATGAGCAGTTCTTC CASSPLAGGYNEQFF
TRBJ2-5 TRBV7-2 . . TGTGCCAGCAGCTTAGCCAGGGAAGAGACCCAGTACTTC CASSLAREETQYF
TRBJ2-4 TRBV28 TRBD2 . TGTGCCAGCAGTACCCCGACTAGCGGGAGGGCCGCAAACATTCAGTACTTC CASSTPTSGRAANIQYF
TRBJ2-7 TRBV2 TRBD1 . TGTGCCAGCAGTCCGACAGGGTCACAGCAGTACTTC CASSPTGSQQYF
TRBJ1-2 TRBV11-2 . . TGTGCCAGCAGCTTAGACCCTCGGTCCGGCGGAGACTATGGCTACACCTTC CASSLDPRSGGDYGYTF
TRBJ2-5 TRBV7-9 TRBD2 . TGTGCCAGCAGCTTTGCGGGAGCGTCTGAGCAGTACTTC CASSFAGASEQYF
TRBJ2-7 TRBV21-1 . . TGTGCCAGCAGCAAAGAAGGGGGACCCGGGACTAGCGGGAGGTCTTACGAGCAGTACTTC CASSKEGGPGTSGRSYEQYF
TRBJ2-2 TRBV9 . few TGTGCCAGCAGCGTAGGAGTCGGGGAGCTGTTTTTT CASSVGVGELFF
TRBJ1-1 TRBV13 . . TGTGCCAGCAGCCCCCGGTGGGCCACTGAAGCTTTCTTT CASSPRWATEAFF
TRBJ1-5 TRBV28 . . TGTGCCAGCAGTAAACAGGGATGGGATCAGCCCCAGCATTTT CASSKQGWDQPQHF
TRBJ2-3 TRBV6-1 . once TGTGCCAGCACGGGCAGGGAAGCAGATACGCAGTATTTT CASTGREADTQYF
TRBJ2-3 TRBV7-2 . . TGTGCCAGCAGCTTAGACTGGAGCACAGATACGCAGTATTTT CASSLDWSTDTQYF